Described below is a single TCR beta chain sequence and its context. The data derive from a study of blood T cell repertoires in COVID-19. Study as a whole: Material from acute and convalescent COVID-19 was sourced from the United States, Italy and Spain.

Those enrolled in Seattle joined during active infection and were followed longitudinally afterward. In the authors' methods: Quantification of nucleated cells was approximated via reference gene primer amplification. The table came from immunoSEQ multiplex PCR; TCRdb's copy has only in-frame clones and leaves some out. D and trimming come from the DNA, and the V and J calls and clone size come from that table. This table holds about 230,000 clones, 85% to 90% found once. The germline V gene has CDR1 SGHAT and CDR2 FQNNGV. With 1 base removed from V and 9 bases from J, the gap between germline ends came to 7 bases. This CDR3 has 12 residues.

This sequence joins TRBV11-2 and TRBJ1-5, with D unclear. The clonotype originates from a man aged 50 to 59 with COVID-19, enrolled during active disease. Sample: peripheral blood. The CDR3 coding sequence is TGTGCCAGCAGCTTAGCCGAGGGGCCCCAGCATTTT. Its protein product is CASSLAEGPQHF. Full variable domain (rest looked up from reference TRBV11-2 and TRBJ1-5): EAGVAQSPRYKIIEKRQSVAFWCNPISGHATLYWYQQILGQGPKLLIQFQNNGVVDDSQLPKDRFSAERLKGVDSTLKIQPAKLEDSAVYLCASSLAEGPQHFGDGTRLSIL.